The present TCR beta chain was sequenced within a study of cytomegalovirus exposure and HLA in healthy donors. This CDR3 spans 16 amino acids. Germline V gene lookup returns CDR1 SGHRS and CDR2 YFSETQ. The V end lost 4 bases, the J end lost 1 base, and 14 bases lay between the germline ends. The PCR used 60 Vbeta and 13 Jbeta primers. Assay used: immunoSEQ multiplex PCR; TCRdb lists only in-frame clones, some missing. Its table lists 70,000 to 90,000 clones. The chain uses TRBV5-1 and TRBJ1-4; TRBD1 is a possible D gene (6 bases). The receptor comes from a man aged 18 to 29 in good health and CMV-seropositive. Sequenced material: PBMCs. CDR3 protein: CASSPTGLLTNEKLFF. The CDR3 region has the DNA TGCGCCAGCAGCCCCACAGGGTTACTAACTAATGAAAAACTGTTTTTT.